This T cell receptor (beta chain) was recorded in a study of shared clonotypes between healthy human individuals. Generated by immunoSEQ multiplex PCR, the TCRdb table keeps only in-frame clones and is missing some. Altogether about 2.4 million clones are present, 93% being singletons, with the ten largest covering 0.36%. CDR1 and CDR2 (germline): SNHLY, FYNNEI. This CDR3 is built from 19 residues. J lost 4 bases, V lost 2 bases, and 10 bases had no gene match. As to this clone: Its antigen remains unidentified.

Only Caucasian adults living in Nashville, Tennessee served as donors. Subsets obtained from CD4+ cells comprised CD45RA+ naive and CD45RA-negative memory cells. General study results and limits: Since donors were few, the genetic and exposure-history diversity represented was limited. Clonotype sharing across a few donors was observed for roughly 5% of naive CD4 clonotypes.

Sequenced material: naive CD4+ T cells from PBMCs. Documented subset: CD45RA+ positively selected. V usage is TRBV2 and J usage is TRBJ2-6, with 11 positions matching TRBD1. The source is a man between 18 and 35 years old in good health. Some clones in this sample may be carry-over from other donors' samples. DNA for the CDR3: TGTGCCAGCAGTGAATTCTCCGGACAGGGGGCGAGAGGGGCCAACGTCCTGACTTTC. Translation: CASSEFSGQGARGANVLTF. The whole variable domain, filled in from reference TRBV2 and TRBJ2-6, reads EPEVTQTPSHQVTQMGQEVILRCVPISNHLYFYWYRQILGQKVEFLVSFYNNEISEKSEIFDDQFSVERPDGSNFTLKIRSTKLEDSAMYFCASSEFSGQGARGANVLTFGAGSRLTVL.